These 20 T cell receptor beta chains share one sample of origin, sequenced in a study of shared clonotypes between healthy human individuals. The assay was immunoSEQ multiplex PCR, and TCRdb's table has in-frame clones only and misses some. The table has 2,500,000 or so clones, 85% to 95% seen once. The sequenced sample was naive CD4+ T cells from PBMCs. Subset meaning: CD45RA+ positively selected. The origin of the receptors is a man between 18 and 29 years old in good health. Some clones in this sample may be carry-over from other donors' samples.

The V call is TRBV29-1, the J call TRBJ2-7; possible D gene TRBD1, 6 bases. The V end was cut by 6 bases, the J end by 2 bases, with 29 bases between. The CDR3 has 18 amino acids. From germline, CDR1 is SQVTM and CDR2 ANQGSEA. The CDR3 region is CSVTEGYRQVGSPYEQYF. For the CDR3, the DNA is TGCAGCGTCACGGAAGGATACCGACAGGTTGGTAGCCCCTACGAGCAGTACTTC.

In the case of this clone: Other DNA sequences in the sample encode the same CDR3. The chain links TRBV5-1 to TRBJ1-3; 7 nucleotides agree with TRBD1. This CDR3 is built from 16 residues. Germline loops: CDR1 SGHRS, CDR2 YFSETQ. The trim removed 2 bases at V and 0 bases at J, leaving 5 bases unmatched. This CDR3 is CASSFGQAISGNTIYF. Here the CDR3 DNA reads TGCGCCAGCAGCTTCGGACAGGCGATCTCTGGAAACACCATATATTTT. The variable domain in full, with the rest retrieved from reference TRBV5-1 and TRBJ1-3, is KAGVTQTPRYLIKTRGQQVTLSCSPISGHRSVSWYQQTPGQGLQFLFEYFSETQRNKGNFPGRFSGRQFSNSRSEMNVSTLELGDSALYLCASSFGQAISGNTIYFGEGSWLTVV.

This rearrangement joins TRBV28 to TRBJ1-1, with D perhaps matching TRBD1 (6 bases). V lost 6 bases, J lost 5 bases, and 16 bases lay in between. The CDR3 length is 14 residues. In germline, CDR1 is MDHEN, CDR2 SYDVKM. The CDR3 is CASSSPEGVTEAFF. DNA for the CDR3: TGTGCCAGCAGCTCCCCTGAGGGGGTAACTGAAGCTTTCTTT.

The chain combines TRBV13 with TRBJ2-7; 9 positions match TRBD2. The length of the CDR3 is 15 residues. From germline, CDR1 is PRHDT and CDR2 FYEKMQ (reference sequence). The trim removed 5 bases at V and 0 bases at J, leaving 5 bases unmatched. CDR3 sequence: CASSGSGRRSYEQYF. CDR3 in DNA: TGTGCCAGCAGCGGCAGCGGGAGGCGCTCCTACGAGCAGTACTTC.

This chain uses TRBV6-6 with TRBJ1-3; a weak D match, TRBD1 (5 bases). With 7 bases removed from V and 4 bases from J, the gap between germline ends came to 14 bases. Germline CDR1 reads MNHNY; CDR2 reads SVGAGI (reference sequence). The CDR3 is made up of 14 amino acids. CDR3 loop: CASTPDGAGNTIYF. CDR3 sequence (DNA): TGTGCCAGCACACCAGACGGGGCCGGAAACACCATATATTTT.

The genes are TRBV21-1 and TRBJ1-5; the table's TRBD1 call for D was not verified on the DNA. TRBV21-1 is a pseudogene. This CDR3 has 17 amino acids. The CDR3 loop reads CASVCSKRGPTDQPQHF. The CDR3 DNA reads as TGTGCCAGCGTCTGTTCCAAGAGGGGGCCCACAGATCAGCCCCAGCATTTT.

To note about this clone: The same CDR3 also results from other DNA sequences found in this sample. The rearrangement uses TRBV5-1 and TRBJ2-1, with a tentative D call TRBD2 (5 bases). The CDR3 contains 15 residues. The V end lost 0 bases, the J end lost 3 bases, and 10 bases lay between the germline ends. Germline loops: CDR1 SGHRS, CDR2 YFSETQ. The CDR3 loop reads CASSLGGSGYNEQFF. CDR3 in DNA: TGCGCCAGCAGCTTGGGTGGGAGCGGCTACAATGAGCAGTTCTTC.

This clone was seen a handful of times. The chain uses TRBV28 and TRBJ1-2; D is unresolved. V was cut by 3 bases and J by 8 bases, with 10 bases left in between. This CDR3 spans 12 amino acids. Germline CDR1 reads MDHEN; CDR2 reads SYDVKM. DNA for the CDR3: TGTGCCAGCAGTTTCTCGGTTCGCGGCTACACCTTC. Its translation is CASSFSVRGYTF.

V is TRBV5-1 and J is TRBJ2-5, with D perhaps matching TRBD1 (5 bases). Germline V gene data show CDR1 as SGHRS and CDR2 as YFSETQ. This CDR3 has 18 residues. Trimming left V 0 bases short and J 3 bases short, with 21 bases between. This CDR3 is CASSLGYYVNAGKETQYF. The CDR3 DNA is TGCGCCAGCAGCTTGGGTTATTATGTCAACGCAGGGAAAGAGACCCAGTACTTC.

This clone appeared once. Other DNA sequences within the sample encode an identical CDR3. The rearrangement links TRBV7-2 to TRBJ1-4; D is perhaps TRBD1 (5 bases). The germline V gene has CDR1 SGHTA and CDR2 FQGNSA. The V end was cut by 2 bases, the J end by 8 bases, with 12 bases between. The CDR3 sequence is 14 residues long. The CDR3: CASSLLGQGEKLFF. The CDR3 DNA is TGTGCCAGCAGCTTACTAGGACAAGGGGAAAAACTGTTTTTT. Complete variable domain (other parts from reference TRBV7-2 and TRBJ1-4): GAGVSQSPSNKVTEKGKDVELRCDPISGHTALYWYRQSLGQGLEFLIYFQGNSAPDKSGLPSDRFSAERTGGSVSTLTIQRTQQEDSAVYLCASSLLGQGEKLFFGSGTQLSVL.

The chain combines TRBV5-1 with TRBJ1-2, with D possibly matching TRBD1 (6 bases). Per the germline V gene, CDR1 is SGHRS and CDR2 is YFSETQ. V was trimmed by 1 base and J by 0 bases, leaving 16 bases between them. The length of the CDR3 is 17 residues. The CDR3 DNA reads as TGCGCCAGCAGCTTGCTGATCTGGACAGCAACTAACTATGGCTACACCTTC. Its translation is CASSLLIWTATNYGYTF.

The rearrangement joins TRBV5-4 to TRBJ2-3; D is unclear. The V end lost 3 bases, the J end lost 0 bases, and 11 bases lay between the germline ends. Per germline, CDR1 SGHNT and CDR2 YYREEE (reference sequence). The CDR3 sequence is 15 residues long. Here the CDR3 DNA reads TGTGCCAGCAGCTCAGCAAAGGACAGCACAGATACGCAGTATTTT. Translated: CASSSAKDSTDTQYF. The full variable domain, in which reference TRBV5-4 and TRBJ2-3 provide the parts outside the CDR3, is ETGVTQSPTHLIKTRGQQVTLRCSSQSGHNTVSWYQQALGQGPQFIFQYYREEENGRGNFPPRFSGLQFPNYSSELNVNALELDDSALYLCASSSAKDSTDTQYFGPGTRLTVL.

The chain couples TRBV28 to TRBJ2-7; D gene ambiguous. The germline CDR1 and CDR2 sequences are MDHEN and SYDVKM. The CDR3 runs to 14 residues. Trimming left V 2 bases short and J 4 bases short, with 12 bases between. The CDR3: CASSLPHRIYEQYF. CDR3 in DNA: TGTGCCAGCAGTTTACCCCACCGGATTTACGAGCAGTACTTC.

CDR3 sequence (DNA): TGTGCCAGCAGTCAGGGTCCTGGAAACACCATATATTTT. This sequence encodes CASSQGPGNTIYF. The V and J genes are TRBV7-2 and TRBJ1-3, with D tentatively TRBD1 (5 bases). CDR1 and CDR2 from the germline V gene are SGHTA and FQGNSA. Trimming removed 6 bases at V and 2 bases at J, with 8 bases between. The CDR3 contains 13 residues.

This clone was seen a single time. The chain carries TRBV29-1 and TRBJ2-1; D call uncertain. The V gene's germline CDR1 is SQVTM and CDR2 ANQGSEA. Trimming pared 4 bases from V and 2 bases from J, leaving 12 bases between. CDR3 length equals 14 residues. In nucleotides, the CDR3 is TGCAGCGTTGTACACGCAGTTCCCTACAATGAGCAGTTCTTC. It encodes CSVVHAVPYNEQFF.

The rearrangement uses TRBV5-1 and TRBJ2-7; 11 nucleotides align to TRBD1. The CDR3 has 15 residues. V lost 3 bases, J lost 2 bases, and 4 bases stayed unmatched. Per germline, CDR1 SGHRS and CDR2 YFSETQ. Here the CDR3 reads CASSSGTGGTYEQYF. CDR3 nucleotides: TGCGCCAGCAGCTCCGGGACAGGGGGAACCTACGAGCAGTACTTC.

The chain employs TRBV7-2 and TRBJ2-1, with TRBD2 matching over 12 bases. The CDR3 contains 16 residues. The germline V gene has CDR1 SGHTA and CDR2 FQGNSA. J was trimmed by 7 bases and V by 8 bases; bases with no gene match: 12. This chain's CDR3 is CASLITTSGGINEQFF. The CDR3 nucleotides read TGTGCCAGCCTAATCACAACTAGCGGGGGGATAAATGAGCAGTTCTTC.

The CDR3 region is CASRGDGRVEQYF. CDR3 in DNA: TGTGCCAGCAGGGGGGACGGGAGAGTCGAGCAGTACTTC. This chain links TRBV28 with TRBJ2-7, with a possible D match to TRBD2 (6 bases). This CDR3 region has 13 residues. Deletions cut 6 bases from V and 6 bases from J, with 15 bases between. Germline loops: CDR1 MDHEN, CDR2 SYDVKM.

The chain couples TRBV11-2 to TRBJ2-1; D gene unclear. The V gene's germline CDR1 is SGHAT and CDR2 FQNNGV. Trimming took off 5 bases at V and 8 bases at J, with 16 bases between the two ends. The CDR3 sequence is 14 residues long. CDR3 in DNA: TGTGCCAGCAGCCCCTCCGCGACCCGGCATGAGCAGTTCTTC. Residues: CASSPSATRHEQFF.

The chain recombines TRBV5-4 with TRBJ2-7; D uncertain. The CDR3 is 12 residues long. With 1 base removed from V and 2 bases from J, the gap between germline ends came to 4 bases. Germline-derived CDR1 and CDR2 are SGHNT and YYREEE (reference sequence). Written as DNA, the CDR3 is TGTGCCAGCAGCTTGTATCCCTACGAGCAGTACTTC. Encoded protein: CASSLYPYEQYF.